This T cell receptor beta chain appears in the sequencing data of a study of cytomegalovirus exposure and HLA in healthy donors. General study findings and limits: Looking again later, the authors saw that most CMV-associated TCR beta chains seemed HLA-restricted.

PCR was performed using 60 Vbeta and 13 Jbeta primers. Repertoires were generated with immunoSEQ multiplex PCR, while TCRdb's copy carries only in-frame clones and drops some. In the table there are hundreds of thousands of clones, 70% of which are singletons. This clone was found a few times. No antigen is known for it. The sequence derives from a man aged 40-49 years in good health and CMV-seropositive. Source material: PBMCs.

Written as DNA, the CDR3 is TGTGCCAGCAAGGCAGGTCCCTCTGGGGCCAACGTCCTGACTTTC. It translates to CASKAGPSGANVLTF. This chain links TRBV9 with TRBJ2-6, with D uncertain. This CDR3 contains 15 residues. V dropped 6 bases and J dropped 0 bases, with 10 bases sitting between them. Germline values: CDR1 SGDLS, CDR2 YYNGEE.